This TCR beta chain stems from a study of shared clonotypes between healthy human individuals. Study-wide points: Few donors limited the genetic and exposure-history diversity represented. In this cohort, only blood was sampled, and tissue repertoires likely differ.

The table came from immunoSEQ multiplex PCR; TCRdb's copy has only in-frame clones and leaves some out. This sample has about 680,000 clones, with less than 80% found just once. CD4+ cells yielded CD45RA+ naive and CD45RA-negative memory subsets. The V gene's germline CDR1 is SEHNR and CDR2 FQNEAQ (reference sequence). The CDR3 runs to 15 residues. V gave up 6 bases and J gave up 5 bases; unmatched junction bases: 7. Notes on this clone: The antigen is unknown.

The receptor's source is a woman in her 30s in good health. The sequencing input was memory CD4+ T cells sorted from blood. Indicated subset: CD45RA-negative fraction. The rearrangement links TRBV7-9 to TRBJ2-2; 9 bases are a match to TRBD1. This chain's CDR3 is CASRPDRGNTGELFF. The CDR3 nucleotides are TGTGCCAGCAGACCCGACAGGGGGAATACCGGGGAGCTGTTTTTT.